The entry that follows covers one T cell receptor (beta chain) sequence. The assay was immunoSEQ multiplex PCR, and TCRdb's table has in-frame clones only and misses some. The repertoire holds 45,000 or so clones, under 85% seen once, with roughly a third in the top ten. V dropped 9 bases and J dropped 1 base, with 18 bases sitting between them. Germline V gene sequence: CDR1 MDHEN, CDR2 SYDVKM. The CDR3 has 15 residues. This entry is derived from a study of blood T cell repertoires in COVID-19. Sequenced: peripheral blood. V usage is TRBV28 and J usage is TRBJ1-1, with D maybe TRBD1 (5 bases). This clonotype originated in a woman of 80 years or more with acute or convalescent COVID-19. The DNA for the CDR3 is TGTGCCAGTACCAATGGGGGGGGTGGGAACACTGAAGCTTTCTTT. This codes for CASTNGGGGNTEAFF.